These T cell receptor beta chains were read from a single sample in a study of T cell repertoires in cytomegalovirus infection. TCRdb reprocessed the reads via MiXCR and lists one record per CDR3 protein. The profile shows around 430,000 distinct CDR3 sequences, about two fifths of them singletons. For these TCRs, the target antigens are not known. The input for sequencing was cultured PBMCs, taken from culture after CMV antigen stimulation. The receptor set was obtained from a human donor in good health (CMV status not recorded). Some clones in this sample may be carry-over from other donors' samples. Both conserved end residues are part of each CDR3. The D gene is left open where the match is weak. Only part of the rows carry a size: once, few, many, or a class if the clone is expanded.

v_call	clone_size	d_call	j_call	cdr3_aa	cdr3_nt
TRBV4-1	-	-	TRBJ2-1	CASSQGPIGGNEQFF	TGCGCCAGCAGCCAAGGGCCAATAGGTGGGAATGAGCAGTTCTTC
TRBV12-3/TRBV12-4	-	-	TRBJ2-1	CASSLGTDYNEQFF	TGTGCCAGCAGTTTAGGGACTGACTACAATGAGCAGTTCTTC
TRBV6-2/TRBV6-3	-	-	TRBJ2-7	CASSVSGGGPNEQYF	TGTGCCAGCAGTGTGAGCGGTGGAGGGCCCAACGAGCAGTACTTC
TRBV10-2	few	-	TRBJ2-7	CASSDSRAGEQYF	TGCGCCAGCAGTGACTCCAGGGCGGGAGAGCAGTACTTC
TRBV5-1	-	TRBD1	TRBJ2-6	CASSLAQGAGANVLTF	TGCGCCAGCAGCTTGGCGCAGGGGGCTGGGGCCAACGTCCTGACTTTC
TRBV6-1	-	-	TRBJ2-3	CASSDRADGDTQYF	TGTGCCAGCAGTGATAGGGCAGACGGGGATACGCAGTATTTT
TRBV28	few	-	TRBJ1-1	CASSFRPQAEAFF	TGTGCCAGCAGTTTCCGGCCACAGGCTGAAGCTTTCTTT
TRBV5-1	once	-	TRBJ2-6	CASSSDRRYLGANVLTF	TGCGCCAGCAGCTCGGACAGAAGATATCTTGGGGCCAACGTCCTGACTTTC
TRBV7-2	few	TRBD2	TRBJ2-3	CASSSPPASGSSTDTQYF	TGTGCCAGCAGCTCACCCCCGGCTAGCGGGAGTAGCACAGATACGCAGTATTTT
TRBV7-4	many	-	TRBJ1-4	CASTLPTRRVKETNEKLFF	TGTGCCAGCACCCTTCCGACCCGGAGGGTAAAGGAAACTAATGAAAAACTGTTTTTT
TRBV7-9	-	TRBD1	TRBJ2-1	CASSSRDREEFF	TGTGCCAGCAGCTCCCGGGACAGGGAAGAGTTCTTC
TRBV6-2/TRBV6-3	few	-	TRBJ1-1	CASSSPARTFKAFF	TGTGCCAGCAGTTCCCCTGCGAGGACCTTTAAAGCTTTCTTT
TRBV7-2	-	TRBD1	TRBJ1-2	CASSLVPGQFNYGYTF	TGTGCCAGCAGCTTAGTCCCGGGACAGTTTAACTATGGCTACACCTTC
TRBV11-2	-	-	TRBJ2-1	CASSLWGGTGGGDNEQFF	TGTGCCAGCAGCTTGTGGGGGGGGACGGGGGGCGGCGACAATGAGCAGTTCTTC
TRBV11-2	-	-	TRBJ2-7	CASSFGGGGTYEQYF	TGTGCCAGCAGCTTCGGAGGGGGGGGAACCTACGAGCAGTACTTC
TRBV7-6	-	TRBD1	TRBJ2-7	CASSPRQGEWQYF	TGTGCCAGCAGCCCGCGACAGGGGGAGTGGCAGTACTTC
TRBV10-2	few	-	TRBJ2-1	CASSESPYNEQFF	TGCGCCAGCAGTGAGTCCCCGTACAATGAGCAGTTCTTC
TRBV5-4	-	TRBD1	TRBJ1-1	CASSRGSGGDTEAFF	TGTGCCAGCAGCCGAGGATCAGGGGGGGACACTGAAGCTTTCTTT
TRBV7-8	-	TRBD1	TRBJ2-7	CASSPRQGPCEQYF	TGTGCCAGCAGCCCCCGACAGGGTCCCTGCGAGCAGTACTTC
TRBV4-3	-	TRBD1	TRBJ1-6	CASSHLGSGTGTSPLHF	TGCGCCAGCAGCCATTTGGGTTCTGGGACAGGGACATCACCCCTCCACTTT
TRBV7-6	-	-	TRBJ2-1	CASSSRAAYNEQFF	TGTGCCAGCAGCTCCCGGGCGGCTTACAATGAGCAGTTCTTC
TRBV11-2	many	-	TRBJ2-4	CASRGLAKNIQYF	TGTGCCAGCAGGGGCCTAGCCAAAAACATTCAGTACTTC
TRBV9	-	-	TRBJ1-2	CASGLRHNNYGYTF	TGTGCCAGCGGGCTTAGACACAACAACTATGGCTACACCTTC
TRBV27	-	TRBD1	TRBJ1-6	CASSLQTGWNSPLHF	TGTGCCAGCAGTTTACAGACAGGGTGGAACTCACCCCTCCACTTT
TRBV7-2	many	-	TRBJ2-1	CASSLAGPNYNEQFF	TGTGCCAGCAGCTTAGCGGGCCCGAACTACAATGAGCAGTTCTTC
TRBV12-3/TRBV12-4	-	-	TRBJ1-3	CASTPRDSGNTIYF	TGTGCCAGCACCCCCAGAGACTCTGGAAACACCATATATTTT
TRBV10-3	few	-	TRBJ2-7	CAIRDQSYEQYF	TGTGCCATCAGGGACCAATCCTACGAGCAGTACTTC
TRBV28	few	TRBD1	TRBJ2-7	CASSPPTGTGGSYEQYF	TGTGCCAGCAGTCCGCCGACCGGGACAGGAGGCTCCTACGAGCAGTACTTC
TRBV7-6	-	-	TRBJ2-3	CASSFRGPPDTQYF	TGTGCCAGCAGCTTTCGGGGGCCGCCAGATACGCAGTATTTT
TRBV2	-	-	TRBJ2-3	CASSPVAGDTQYF	TGTGCCAGCAGTCCGGTGGCGGGAGATACGCAGTATTTT
TRBV7-4	-	-	TRBJ1-2	CASSGDVEFRDDGYTF	TGTGCCAGCTCCGGGGACGTAGAGTTCCGGGACGATGGCTACACCTTC
TRBV12-5	-	-	TRBJ2-7	CASPRTELSYEQYF	TGTGCTAGTCCCCGGACAGAACTCTCCTACGAGCAGTACTTC
TRBV4-2	-	TRBD2	TRBJ2-2	CASSPWGGGDTGELFF	TGTGCCAGCAGCCCCTGGGGGGGAGGGGACACCGGGGAGCTGTTTTTT
TRBV18	-	-	TRBJ2-1	CASSPWSSGNEQFF	TGTGCCAGCTCACCATGGAGCTCGGGCAATGAGCAGTTCTTC